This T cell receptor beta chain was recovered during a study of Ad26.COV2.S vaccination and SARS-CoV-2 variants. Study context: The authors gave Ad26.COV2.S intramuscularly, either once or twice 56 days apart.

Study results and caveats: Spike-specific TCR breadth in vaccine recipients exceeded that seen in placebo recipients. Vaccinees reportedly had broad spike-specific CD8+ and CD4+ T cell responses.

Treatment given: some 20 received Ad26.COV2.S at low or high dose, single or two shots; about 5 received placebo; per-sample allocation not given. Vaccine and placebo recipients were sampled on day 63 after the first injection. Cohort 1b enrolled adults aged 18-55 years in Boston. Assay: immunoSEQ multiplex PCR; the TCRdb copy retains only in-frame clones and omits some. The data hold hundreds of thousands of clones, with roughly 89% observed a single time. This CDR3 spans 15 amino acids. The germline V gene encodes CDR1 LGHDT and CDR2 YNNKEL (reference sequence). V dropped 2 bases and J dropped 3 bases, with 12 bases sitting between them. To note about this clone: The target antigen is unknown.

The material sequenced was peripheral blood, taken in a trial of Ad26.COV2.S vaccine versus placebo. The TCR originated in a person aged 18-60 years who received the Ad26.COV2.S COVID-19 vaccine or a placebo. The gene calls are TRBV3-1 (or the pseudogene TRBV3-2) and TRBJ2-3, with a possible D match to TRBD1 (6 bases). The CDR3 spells CASSQLGAFTDTQYF. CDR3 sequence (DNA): TGTGCCAGCAGCCAACTGGGGGCCTTTACAGATACGCAGTATTTT.